Ten or more counts support the clone carrying this T cell receptor (beta chain). This record comes from a study of T-cell reconstitution after alpha-beta-depleted transplantation in children. Unique molecular identifiers were used in preparing the TCRbeta library. One entry per CDR3 protein, called by TCRdb with MiXCR from the PCR reads. The sample holds almost 500,000 distinct CDR3 sequences; roughly 10% are singletons and the top ten take just over 2%. The starting material was PBMCs, obtained before TCRalphabeta/CD19-depleted stem cell transplant. The TCR originated in a child aged 2-15 years with inherited bone marrow failure, due to receive a stem cell transplant.

DNA for the CDR3: TGCAGCGTAGATCGGAAGCAGCCCGGGGAGCTGTTTTTT. Translation gives CSVDRKQPGELFF. This chain uses TRBV29-1 with TRBJ2-2, with D hard to call. CDR1 SQVTM and CDR2 ANQGSEA come from the germline V gene. The CDR3 has 13 amino acids. Trimming removed 6 bases from V and 6 bases from J, with 14 bases in between.